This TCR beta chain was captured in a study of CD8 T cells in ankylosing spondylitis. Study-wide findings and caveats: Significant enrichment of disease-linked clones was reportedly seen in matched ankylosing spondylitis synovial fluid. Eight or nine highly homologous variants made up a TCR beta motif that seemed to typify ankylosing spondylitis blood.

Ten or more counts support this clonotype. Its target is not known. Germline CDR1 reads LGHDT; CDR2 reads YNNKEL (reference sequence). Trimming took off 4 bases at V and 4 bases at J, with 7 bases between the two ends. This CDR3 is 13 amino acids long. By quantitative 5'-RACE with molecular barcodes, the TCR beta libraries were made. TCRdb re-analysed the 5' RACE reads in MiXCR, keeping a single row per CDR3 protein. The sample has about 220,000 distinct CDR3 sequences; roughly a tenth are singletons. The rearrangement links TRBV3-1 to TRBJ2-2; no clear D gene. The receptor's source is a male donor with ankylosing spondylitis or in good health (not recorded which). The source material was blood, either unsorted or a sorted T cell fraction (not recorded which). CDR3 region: CASSPPPTGELFF. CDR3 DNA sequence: TGTGCCAGCAGCCCACCTCCCACCGGGGAGCTGTTTTTT.